This record covers a single T cell receptor (beta chain). There is no known antigen for this receptor. Base qualities are not provided; no much larger clone lies one nucleotide away. According to the germline V gene (reference sequence), CDR1 reads DFQATT and CDR2 reads SNEGSKA. The V end loses 2 bases and the J end loses 3 bases, and a stretch of 8 bases separates them. The cysteine opens and the phenylalanine closes a CDR3 of 13 amino acids. Only the CDR3 region is kept as DNA, spanning 39 bases read in frame from base 1. These data are taken from a study of identical twins (dated by TCRdb to 2016 to 2018). Turning to the overall study: To test whether fetal clonotypes persist, this study deep-sequenced TCR alpha and beta repertoires from monozygotic twins, from unrelated adults of various ages, and from cord blood. Replicate twin experiments were performed at different times using different library preparation protocols to rule out contamination. Here is what the overall study found, with its caveats: Zero-insertion analyses could be partly confounded by invariant T cells such as MAIT and iNKT, although diverse VJ usage argued against such confounding for most clonotypes. Conclusions relied on cross-sectional statistical analysis, since the same donors could not be followed over many years. In monozygotic twins, out-of-frame TCR alpha sharing was systematically underestimated by recombination models, although the models agreed with sharing between unrelated individuals. Fewer insertions were carried by abundant cord blood beta clonotypes; a weaker similar trend was observed in young adult naive repertoires, while no such trend was observed in memory repertoires. Compared with coincidental sharing between unrelated individuals, out-of-frame TCR alpha sequences shared between twins had an excess of sequences with low generation probability. The excess sharing between twins in beta out-of-frame sequences was weaker because fewer shared sequences reduced the signal-to-noise ratio.

Library construction relied on 5' RACE. Sequenced on an Illumina HiSeq 2000. A universal primer binding site was added through template switching, and the final cDNA carried a unique molecular identifier so that TCR cDNA molecules could be counted accurately. Specific primers in the conserved constant-segment region were used to synthesize first-strand cDNA for the TCR alpha and beta chains. To control for contamination, every cDNA library carried two barcodes: a SMART-Mk sample barcode plus Illumina barcodes. Two successive PCR steps introduced TruSeq adapter sequences along with Illumina sample barcodes. TCR alpha and beta cDNA libraries were sequenced on the Illumina HiSeq platform with custom primers. From the authors' description of their analysis: MiGEC processed the raw reads to extract unique molecular identifiers, while MiXCR was used to determine the CDR3 positions. For each individual, recombination models were inferred using an EM algorithm with the repgenHMM and IGoR tools. Shared clonotype analysis was performed with the tcR package in R, normalizing sharing by the product of cloneset sizes. To study raw recombination without the effects of thymic and clonal selection, out-of-frame nonproductive sequences were analyzed. TCRdb took the public reads, trimmed them with fastp at Q25, ran MiXCR for clone calling and kept in-frame beta chains. CDR3 protein sequences are deduplicated, and each keeps its most common genes and DNA. These V and J calls rely on TCRdb rather than the paper's analysis. The sample table holds 690,000 or so distinct CDR3 sequences, of which 8% to 9% were seen once. The leading ten clones occupy approximately 0.89% of the sample.

Every donor in the study was a healthy Caucasian. The twin cohort comprised three pairs of female monozygotic twins, all aged roughly 18 to 29 years. The RNA used for TCR libraries was isolated from peripheral blood mononuclear cells. The same data also went into a second study, on yellow fever vaccine responses in identical twins. Taken from the second paper: The authors reported that the T cell response to vaccination in identical twins appeared partly convergent and partly personalized. In identical twins, the study followed T cell clones that responded to the vaccine with precision.

Recombination joined TRBV20-1 with TRBJ1-5, with no D gene named confidently. This TCR was sampled from a woman younger than 30 in good health. Sample: PBMCs. The CDR3: CSARRGINQPQHF. The DNA reads TGCAGTGCTAGACGAGGGATCAATCAGCCCCAGCATTTT.